This TCR beta chain was sequenced for a study of T-cell memory formation after mild COVID-19. The V gene's germline CDR1 is SGHTA and CDR2 FQGNSA. The CDR3 consists of 12 residues. V lost 2 bases to trimming and J lost 5 bases, with 6 bases between them. TCRdb processed the 5' RACE reads anew with MiXCR; each CDR3 protein has one entry. The repertoire includes approximately 46,000 distinct CDR3 sequences, around 10% of them detected once, and approximately 25% sits in the top ten. The TCR originated in a man aged 18 to 35 who had mild COVID-19 (a few samples of this study predate the infection). Cell type and time point are not known. The chain uses TRBV7-2 and TRBJ1-2; maybe TRBD1 (5 bases). The sequencing input was PBMCs or a T cell subset sorted from them (not recorded which). The CDR3 nucleotides are TGTGCCAGCAGCTTAACAGGATATGGCTACACCTTC. Translated, it gives CASSLTGYGYTF.